Listed below are T cell receptor beta chains from one sample, sequenced in a study of control samples from healthy donors and cancer patients. Sequencing was performed with immunoSEQ multiplex PCR; in TCRdb, only in-frame clones are kept and a portion is missing. The sample records 100,000 to 150,000 clones, roughly 89% being singletons. The sequencing sample was made of blood. These TCRs come from a man between 18 and 29 years old in good health. The CDR3 runs from the conserved cysteine through the conserved F or W. The D gene is left open where the match is weak. A clone size is listed for some rows: how often the clone was seen (once, few, many), or a class if it is expanded.

size,length,V,D,CDR3
NA,16,TRBV5-1,NA,CASSFLQASPYNEQFF
NA,11,TRBV20-1,NA,CSAGRGNTIYF
NA,16,TRBV29-1,TRBD2,CSVGPTPGTSGSEQFF
NA,15,TRBV7-6,TRBD2,CASSTRGLAEETQYF
NA,16,TRBV7-9,TRBD1,CASSYRTGGEGAEAFF
NA,16,TRBV5-1,NA,CASSSQTSAITDTQYF
NA,13,TRBV2,NA,CASSPGAVQPQHF
once,14,TRBV6-5,NA,CASRLGHSSGEAFF
NA,14,TRBV28,NA,CASSSLSHRGGYTF
NA,13,TRBV6-1,NA,CASSEVGGSEQYF
NA,12,TRBV6-5,NA,CASSSGREKLFF